This T cell receptor (beta chain) was sequenced for a study of Ad26.COV2.S vaccination and SARS-CoV-2 variants. As for the study in general: The study gave Ad26.COV2.S intramuscularly, once or twice 56 days apart.

Treatment specified: around 19 received Ad26.COV2.S at low or high dose, single or two shots; about 5 received placebo; per-sample allocation not given. The study sampled participants on day 63 after the first vaccine or placebo injection. An adult donor aged 18-55 years was enrolled in Boston. Repertoires were generated with immunoSEQ multiplex PCR, while TCRdb's copy carries only in-frame clones and drops some. This table has around 300,000 clones, about 88% appearing once. Study-level results: Measures of TCR breadth and depth may have fallen short of total T cell responses. Participants given vaccine showed non-spike TCR breadth similar to that of placebo recipients.

The germline V gene has CDR1 MNHEY and CDR2 SVGAGI. This CDR3 is built from 16 residues. Trimming removed 2 bases from V and 2 bases from J; junction bases left unmatched: 7. Notes on this clone: The antigen remains undetermined.

Sequenced material: peripheral blood, taken in a trial of Ad26.COV2.S vaccine versus placebo. The gene calls are TRBV6-5 and TRBJ2-3, with 7 bases identical to TRBD2. The clonotype originates from a person between 18 and 59 years old who received the Ad26.COV2.S COVID-19 vaccine or a placebo. The CDR3 DNA reads TGTGCCAGCAGTTACCCTAAGCGGGGTCCCACAGATACGCAGTATTTT. Amino acids: CASSYPKRGPTDTQYF.